Following are 24 T cell receptor beta chains from one sample sequenced in a study of T cell repertoires in aging, cancer and after chemotherapy. A mixed TRB-A/B primer pool amplified rearranged TRB by multiplex touch-down PCR. One entry per CDR3 protein, called by TCRdb with MiXCR from the multiplex PCR reads. The table shows about 5,200 distinct CDR3 sequences, with roughly a quarter occurring only once. TCR beta rearrangements were amplified from peripheral blood genomic DNA. Sequencing input: blood. The receptors stem from a human donor in good health.

This clonotype has only a few counts. The V and J genes are TRBV5-1 and TRBJ2-1, with TRBD1 identical over 9 bases. This CDR3 has 13 residues. The V gene's germline CDR1 is SGHRS and CDR2 YFSETQ. The V and J ends lost 4 bases and 8 bases, in that order; junction bases with no gene match: 4. CDR3 sequence (DNA): TGCGCCAGCAGCGCCAGGACAGGGGATGAGCAGTTCTTC. This encodes CASSARTGDEQFF.

This sequence joins TRBV28 and TRBJ1-4, with TRBD1 matching over 12 bases. CDR1 and CDR2 (germline): MDHEN, SYDVKM. V gave up 2 bases and J gave up 8 bases; unmatched junction bases: 3. This CDR3 contains 15 residues. The CDR3 DNA sequence: TGTGCCAGCAGTTTAGTGGGGACAGGGGGCGAAAAACTGTTTTTT. It codes for CASSLVGTGGEKLFF.

This clonotype was picked up a small number of times. The genes are TRBV7-2 and TRBJ1-6; a possible D gene is TRBD1 (5 bases). V lost 1 base to trimming and J lost 6 bases, with 10 bases between them. CDR1 and CDR2 (germline): SGHTA, FQGNSA. The length of the CDR3 is 15 residues. CDR3 sequence reads: CASSLGRDPNSPLHF. Written as DNA, the CDR3 is TGTGCCAGCAGCTTAGGCAGGGACCCTAATTCACCCCTCCACTTT.

The genes are TRBV14 and TRBJ2-7; 10 bases are shared with TRBD2. Germline CDR1 reads SGHDN; CDR2 reads FVKESK. CDR3 length: 16 amino acids. V shed 3 bases, J shed 7 bases, and the junction held 12 bases outside the gene matches. The DNA for the CDR3 is TGTGCCAGCAGCCACATAAGGACTAGCGGTCCCCCAGAGCAGTACTTC. This encodes CASSHIRTSGPPEQYF.

With respect to this clonotype: A read error is possible here, since a much larger clone lies one base away. This sequence joins TRBV6-6 and TRBJ2-1; no firm D call. The germline gives CDR1 MNHNY, CDR2 SVGAGI (reference sequence). There are 13 residues in the CDR3. In DNA form, the CDR3 reads TGTGCCAGCCAGAGTAATACCTACAATGAGCAGTCCTTC. Translated, it gives CASQSNTYNEQSF.

The V gene is TRBV20-1, the J gene TRBJ1-3, with 7 bases lining up with TRBD1. Trimming removed 6 bases from V and 2 bases from J; junction bases left unmatched: 16. CDR3 length equals 17 residues. In germline, CDR1 is DFQATT, CDR2 SNEGSKA (reference sequence). This CDR3 reads CSALTGLGGIPGNTIYF. The CDR3 bases are TGCAGTGCCCTGACAGGGTTGGGGGGGATTCCTGGAAACACCATATATTTT.

By frequency in the sample, this clonotype is medium-sized. The chain uses TRBV19 and TRBJ2-1; the D is unclear. Trimming shortened V by 3 bases and J by 2 bases, and 11 bases separated the two germline ends. This CDR3 has 15 residues. Germline CDR1 LNHDA, CDR2 SQIVND (reference sequence). CDR3 amino acids: CASSMGLDAYNEQFF. The CDR3 region has the DNA TGTGCCAGTAGTATGGGCCTAGACGCCTACAATGAGCAGTTCTTC.

This clonotype is labeled as medium-sized (0.01 to 0.1%). The gene calls are TRBV12-3 or TRBV12-4 and TRBJ2-1; TRBD2 aligns across 8 bases. Trimming at V came to 6 bases and at J to 9 bases, leaving 10 bases not matched to a gene. The CDR3 is made up of 14 amino acids. The CDR3 here is CASRGTSLLGEQFF. In DNA, the CDR3 is TGTGCCAGCAGGGGGACTAGTTTACTGGGTGAGCAGTTCTTC.

This clonotype is classed as medium-sized. The genes are TRBV19 and TRBJ2-1, with TRBD1 matching 7 bases. The CDR3 spans 15 residues. Germline V gene sequence: CDR1 LNHDA, CDR2 SQIVND (reference sequence). Trimming took 5 bases from V and 4 from J; bases not matched to a gene: 8. The chain's CDR3 is CASSSLGQLYNEQFF. CDR3 in DNA: TGTGCCAGTAGTTCCTTGGGACAGCTTTACAATGAGCAGTTCTTC.

This clonotype is medium-sized by share. The V and J genes are TRBV5-5 and TRBJ2-1; unclear D gene. Germline CDR1 SGHKS, CDR2 YYEKEE (reference sequence). The CDR3 is 12 amino acids. The V end lost 0 bases, the J end lost 6 bases, and 4 bases lay between the germline ends. The CDR3 reads CASSLGGNEQFF. Written as DNA, the CDR3 is TGTGCCAGCAGCTTGGGGGGCAATGAGCAGTTCTTC.

The chain couples TRBV5-1 to TRBJ1-2; the D gene is possibly TRBD1 (6 bases). Germline V CDR1 and CDR2: SGHRS, YFSETQ. This CDR3 region has 13 residues. Deletions cut 0 bases from V and 6 bases from J, with 9 bases between. CDR3 sequence: CASSLAGADGYTF. The CDR3, as DNA: TGCGCCAGCAGCTTGGCAGGGGCGGATGGCTACACCTTC.

Concerning this clonotype itself: A much larger clone differs from this one at a single base, so this may be a read error. The CDR3 ends on some other residue instead of the conserved phenylalanine or tryptophan, so this is likely a read error. This chain links TRBV12-3 or TRBV12-4 with TRBJ2-5, with D possibly TRBD2 on 7 matching bases. The CDR3 totals 14 residues. V lost 5 bases, J lost 3 bases, and 13 bases lay in between. The CDR3 sequence: CASSPQGREETQYI. The CDR3 DNA sequence: TGTGCCAGCAGTCCTCAGGGGAGGGAAGAGACCCAGTACATC.

This clonotype is labeled as medium-sized. The rearrangement links TRBV12-3 or TRBV12-4 to TRBJ2-4; tentative D call: TRBD1 (6 bases). The ends were cut back, 5 bases at V and 9 bases at J, with 29 bases in the middle. The CDR3 spans 18 residues. The CDR3, as DNA: TGTGCCAGCAGTCCTTTCTCCCCAACAGGGACGCTGGCTGGCATTCAGTACTTC. Residues: CASSPFSPTGTLAGIQYF.

The chain joins TRBV7-9 to TRBJ2-7; D remains unclear. From germline, CDR1 is SEHNR and CDR2 FQNEAQ (reference sequence). Trimming removed 5 bases at V and 5 bases at J, with 10 bases between. This CDR3 is built from 12 residues. The CDR3 DNA follows: TGTGCCAGCAGCCACGGACCGAACGAGCAGTACTTC. Protein: CASSHGPNEQYF.

This clonotype has just a few counts. The chain employs TRBV5-1 and TRBJ2-7; the D gene is possibly TRBD2 (6 bases). The CDR3 has 15 residues. Germline values: CDR1 SGHRS, CDR2 YFSETQ. Trimming left V 4 bases short and J 2 bases short, with 16 bases between. CDR3 loop: CASSATSSLPYEQYF. The CDR3 bases are TGCGCCAGCAGCGCCACTAGCTCATTGCCCTACGAGCAGTACTTC.

J is TRBJ1-2 and V is TRBV29-1, with 8 positions matching TRBD1. Trimming at V came to 4 bases and at J to 7 bases, leaving 2 bases not matched to a gene. Germline loops: CDR1 SQVTM, CDR2 ANQGSEA. This CDR3 has 11 residues. CDR3 DNA sequence: TGCAGCGTTGCAGGGGGCTCTGGCTACACCTTC. Translation: CSVAGGSGYTF.

V usage is TRBV20-1 and J usage is TRBJ2-7, with 8 bases lining up with TRBD1. The CDR3 is 12 residues long. The V gene's germline CDR1 is DFQATT and CDR2 SNEGSKA (reference sequence). The junction had 9 bases not matched to a gene; V was cut back by 8 bases and J by 6 bases. CDR3 protein: CSPGQGGREQYF. The DNA for the CDR3 is TGCAGTCCCGGACAGGGTGGACGCGAGCAGTACTTC.

Concerning this clonotype: This may stem from a read error, because a much larger clone lies one nucleotide away. This sequence joins TRBV30 and TRBJ1-4, with D unresolved. V gave up 5 bases and J gave up 0 bases, with 13 bases separating them. The V gene's germline CDR1 is GTSNPN and CDR2 SVGIG (reference sequence). This CDR3 has 15 residues. The CDR3 coding sequence is TGTGCCTGGTGTGCTCAGAGATCAACTAATGAAAAACTGTTTTTT. Its protein is CAWCAQRSTNEKLFF.

This chain uses TRBV5-8 with TRBJ1-4; no definite D call. This CDR3 comprises 12 residues. The ends were cut back, 0 bases at V and 8 bases at J, with 5 bases in the middle. Germline V CDR1 and CDR2: SGHTS, YDEGEE. The CDR3, as DNA: TGTGCCAGCAGCTTGGTCGGGGAAAAACTGTTTTTT. It codes for CASSLVGEKLFF.

This clonotype has just a few counts. This sequence joins TRBV24-1 and TRBJ1-2, with 8 positions matching TRBD1. The CDR3 contains 14 residues. Germline CDR1 KGHDR, CDR2 SFDVKD. V gave up 4 bases and J gave up 2 bases; unmatched junction bases: 2. The CDR3 protein is CATSERTGNYGYTF. CDR3 bases: TGTGCCACCAGTGAAAGGACAGGGAACTATGGCTACACCTTC.

This clonotype is categorized as medium-sized. The chain employs TRBV19 and TRBJ2-2; D is ambiguous. The germline gives CDR1 LNHDA, CDR2 SQIVND (reference sequence). The V end lost 3 bases, the J end lost 6 bases, and 5 bases lay between the germline ends. CDR3 length: 12 amino acids. CDR3 sequence reads: CASSMLSGELFF. The CDR3 DNA sequence: TGTGCCAGTAGTATGTTGTCCGGGGAGCTGTTTTTT.

In its sample, this clonotype is medium-sized (0.01 to 0.1%). V gene TRBV19 combines with J gene TRBJ2-7; a possible D gene is TRBD2 (5 bases). V was pared by 5 bases and J by 6 bases, with 14 bases between. The CDR3 totals 13 residues. Germline CDR1 and CDR2: LNHDA and SQIVND (reference sequence). CDR3 residues: CASSDLRGAEQYF. The CDR3 region has the DNA TGTGCCAGTAGTGACCTTCGGGGTGCCGAGCAGTACTTC.

The rearrangement uses TRBV7-3 and TRBJ2-2; D unresolved. Looked up from germline, CDR1 is SGHTA and CDR2 is FQGTGA. The ends were cut back, 0 bases at V and 7 bases at J, with 15 bases in the middle. The CDR3 spans 16 residues. CDR3 nucleotides: TGTGCCAGCAGCTTAACGCGAGTTACAGAGGTCGGGGAGCTGTTTTTT. This codes for CASSLTRVTEVGELFF.

The CDR3 loop reads CASSFGTGELFF. In DNA form, the CDR3 reads TGTGCCAGCAGTTTCGGAACCGGGGAGCTGTTTTTT. V gene TRBV27 combines with J gene TRBJ2-2; no clear D gene. This CDR3 spans 12 amino acids. Looked up from germline, CDR1 is MNHEY and CDR2 is SMNVEV (reference sequence). V dropped 3 bases and J dropped 5 bases, with 4 bases sitting between them.